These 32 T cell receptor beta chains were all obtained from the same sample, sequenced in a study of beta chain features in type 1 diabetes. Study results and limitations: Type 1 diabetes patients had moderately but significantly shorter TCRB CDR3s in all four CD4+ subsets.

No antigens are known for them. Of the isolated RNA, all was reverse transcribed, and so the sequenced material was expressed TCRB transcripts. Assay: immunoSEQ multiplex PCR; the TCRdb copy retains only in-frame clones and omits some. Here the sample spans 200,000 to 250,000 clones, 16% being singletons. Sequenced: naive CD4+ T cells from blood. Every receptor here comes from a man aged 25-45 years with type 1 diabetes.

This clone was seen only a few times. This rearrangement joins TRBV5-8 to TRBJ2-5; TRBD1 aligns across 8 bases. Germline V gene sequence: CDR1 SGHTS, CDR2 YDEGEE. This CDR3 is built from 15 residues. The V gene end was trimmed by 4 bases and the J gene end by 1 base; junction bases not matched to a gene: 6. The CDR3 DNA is TGTGCCAGCAGCGCTGGGACAGGACCCCAAGAGACCCAGTACTTC. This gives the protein CASSAGTGPQETQYF.

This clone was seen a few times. The CDR3: CASSTNTGVYGYTF. DNA for the CDR3: TGTGCCAGCAGCACCAATACAGGGGTTTATGGCTACACCTTC. The chain couples TRBV28 to TRBJ1-2; 7 bases agree with TRBD1. The germline CDR1 and CDR2 sequences are MDHEN and SYDVKM. V dropped 6 bases and J dropped 5; count of bases not matched to a gene: 9. CDR3 length: 14 residues.

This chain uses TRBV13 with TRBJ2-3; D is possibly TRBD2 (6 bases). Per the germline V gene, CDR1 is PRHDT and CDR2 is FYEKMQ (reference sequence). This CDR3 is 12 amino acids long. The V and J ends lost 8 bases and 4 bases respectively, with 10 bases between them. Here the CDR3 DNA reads TGTGCCAGCCAGGGCGGGGCAGATACGCAGTATTTT. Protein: CASQGGADTQYF.

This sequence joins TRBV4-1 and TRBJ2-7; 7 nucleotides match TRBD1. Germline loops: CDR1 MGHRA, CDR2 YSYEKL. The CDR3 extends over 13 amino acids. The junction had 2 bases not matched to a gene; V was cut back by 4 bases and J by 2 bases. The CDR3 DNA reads TGCGCCAGCAGCCTCGACAGGGCCTACGAGCAGTACTTC. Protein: CASSLDRAYEQYF.

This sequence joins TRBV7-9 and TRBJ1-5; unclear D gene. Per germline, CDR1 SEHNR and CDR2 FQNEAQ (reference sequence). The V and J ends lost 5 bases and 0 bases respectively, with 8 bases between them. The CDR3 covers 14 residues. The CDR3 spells CASSPPYSNQPQHF. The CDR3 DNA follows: TGTGCCAGCAGCCCCCCTTATAGCAATCAGCCCCAGCATTTT.

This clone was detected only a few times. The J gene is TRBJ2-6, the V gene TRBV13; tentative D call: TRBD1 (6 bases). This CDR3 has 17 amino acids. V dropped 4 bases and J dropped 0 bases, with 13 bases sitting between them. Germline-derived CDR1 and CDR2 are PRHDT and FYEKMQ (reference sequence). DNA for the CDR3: TGTGCCAGCAGCTATTGGACAGCCTCCTCTGGGGCCAACGTCCTGACTTTC. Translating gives CASSYWTASSGANVLTF.

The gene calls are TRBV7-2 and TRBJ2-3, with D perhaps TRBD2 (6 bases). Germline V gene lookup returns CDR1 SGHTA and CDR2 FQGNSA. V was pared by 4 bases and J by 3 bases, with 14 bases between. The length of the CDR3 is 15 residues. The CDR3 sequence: CASSSSLSGTDTQYF. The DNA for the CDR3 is TGTGCCAGCAGCTCCAGTCTTAGCGGTACAGATACGCAGTATTTT.

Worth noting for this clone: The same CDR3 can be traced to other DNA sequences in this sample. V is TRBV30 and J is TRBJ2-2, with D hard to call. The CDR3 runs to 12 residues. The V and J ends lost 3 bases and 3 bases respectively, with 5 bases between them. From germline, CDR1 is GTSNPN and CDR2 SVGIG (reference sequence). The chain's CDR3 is CAWSLYTGELFF. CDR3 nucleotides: TGTGCCTGGAGCCTTTACACCGGGGAGCTGTTTTTT. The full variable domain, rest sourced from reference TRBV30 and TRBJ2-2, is SQTIHQWPATLVQPVGSPLSLECTVEGTSNPNLYWYRQAAGRGLQLLFYSVGIGQISSEVPQNLSASRPQDRQFILSSKKLLLSDSGFYLCAWSLYTGELFFGEGSRLTVL.

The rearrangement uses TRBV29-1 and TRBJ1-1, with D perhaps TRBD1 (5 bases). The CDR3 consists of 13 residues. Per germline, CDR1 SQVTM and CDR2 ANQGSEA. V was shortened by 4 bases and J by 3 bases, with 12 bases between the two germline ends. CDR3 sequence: CSVVIGGDTEAFF. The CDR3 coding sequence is TGCAGCGTTGTAATCGGGGGGGACACTGAAGCTTTCTTT.

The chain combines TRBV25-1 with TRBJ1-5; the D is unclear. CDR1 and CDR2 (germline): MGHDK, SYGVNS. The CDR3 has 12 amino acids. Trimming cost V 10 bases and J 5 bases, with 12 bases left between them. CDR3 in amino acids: CAIWSPDQPQHF. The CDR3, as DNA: TGTGCCATCTGGAGTCCTGATCAGCCCCAGCATTTT.

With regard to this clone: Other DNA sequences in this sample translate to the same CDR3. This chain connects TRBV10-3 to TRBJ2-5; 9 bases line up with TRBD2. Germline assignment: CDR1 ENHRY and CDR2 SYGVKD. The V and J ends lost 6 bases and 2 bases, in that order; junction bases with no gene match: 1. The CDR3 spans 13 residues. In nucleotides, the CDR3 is TGTGCCATCAGGACTAGCGGACAAGAGACCCAGTACTTC. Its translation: CAIRTSGQETQYF.

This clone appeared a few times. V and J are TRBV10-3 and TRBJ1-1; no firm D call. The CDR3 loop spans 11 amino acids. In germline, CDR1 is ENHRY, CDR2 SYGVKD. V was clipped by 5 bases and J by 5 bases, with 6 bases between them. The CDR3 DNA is TGTGCCATCAGTAGAGGTACTGAAGCTTTCTTT. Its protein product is CAISRGTEAFF.

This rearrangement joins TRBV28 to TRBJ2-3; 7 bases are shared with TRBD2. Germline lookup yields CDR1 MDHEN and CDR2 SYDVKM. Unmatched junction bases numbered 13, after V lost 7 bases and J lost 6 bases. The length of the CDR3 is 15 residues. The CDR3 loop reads CASTPSSAGVDTQYF. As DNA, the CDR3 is TGTGCCAGCACACCCTCTTCCGCGGGAGTGGATACGCAGTATTTT.

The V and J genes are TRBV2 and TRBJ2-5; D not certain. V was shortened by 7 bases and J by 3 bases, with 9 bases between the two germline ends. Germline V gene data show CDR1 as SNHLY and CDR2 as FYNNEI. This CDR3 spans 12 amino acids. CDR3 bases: TGTGCCAGCAAGTCAGTGGAAGAGACCCAGTACTTC. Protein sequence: CASKSVEETQYF.

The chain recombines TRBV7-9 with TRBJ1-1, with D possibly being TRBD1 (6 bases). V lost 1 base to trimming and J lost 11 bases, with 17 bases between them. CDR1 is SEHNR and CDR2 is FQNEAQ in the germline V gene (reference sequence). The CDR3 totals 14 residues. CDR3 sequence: CASSLVFPGAPAFF. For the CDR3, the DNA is TGTGCCAGCAGCTTAGTATTTCCGGGGGCGCCGGCTTTCTTT.

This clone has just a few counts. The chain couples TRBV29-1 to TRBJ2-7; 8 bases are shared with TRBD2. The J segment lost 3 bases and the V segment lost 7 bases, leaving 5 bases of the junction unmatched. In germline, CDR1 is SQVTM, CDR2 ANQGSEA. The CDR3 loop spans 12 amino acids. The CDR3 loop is CSAHGTSYEQYF. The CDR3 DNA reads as TGCAGCGCCCACGGGACTAGCTACGAGCAGTACTTC.

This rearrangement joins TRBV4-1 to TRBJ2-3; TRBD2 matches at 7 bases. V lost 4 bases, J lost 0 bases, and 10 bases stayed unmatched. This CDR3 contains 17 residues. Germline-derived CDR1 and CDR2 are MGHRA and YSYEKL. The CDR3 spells CASSPGRRGSSTDTQYF. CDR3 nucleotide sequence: TGCGCCAGCAGCCCCGGGCGGCGCGGGAGTAGCACAGATACGCAGTATTTT.

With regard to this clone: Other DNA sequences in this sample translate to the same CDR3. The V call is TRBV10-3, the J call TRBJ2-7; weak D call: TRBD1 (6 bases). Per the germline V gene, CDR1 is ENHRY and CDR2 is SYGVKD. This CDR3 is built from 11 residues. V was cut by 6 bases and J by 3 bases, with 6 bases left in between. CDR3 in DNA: TGTGCCATCAGGGACAGCTACGAGCAGTACTTC. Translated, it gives CAIRDSYEQYF.

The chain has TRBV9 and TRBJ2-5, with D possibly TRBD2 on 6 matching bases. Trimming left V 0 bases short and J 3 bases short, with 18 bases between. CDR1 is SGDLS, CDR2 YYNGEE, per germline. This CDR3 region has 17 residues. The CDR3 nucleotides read TGTGCCAGCAGCGTAGGGGGCGTTTACGGGAGAAAAGAGACCCAGTACTTC. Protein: CASSVGGVYGRKETQYF.

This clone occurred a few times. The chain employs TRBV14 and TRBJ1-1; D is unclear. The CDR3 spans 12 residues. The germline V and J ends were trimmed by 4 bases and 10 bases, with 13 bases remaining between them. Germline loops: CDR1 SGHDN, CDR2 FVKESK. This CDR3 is CASSRLTPRAFF. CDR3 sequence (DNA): TGTGCCAGCAGCCGTCTAACCCCAAGAGCTTTCTTT.

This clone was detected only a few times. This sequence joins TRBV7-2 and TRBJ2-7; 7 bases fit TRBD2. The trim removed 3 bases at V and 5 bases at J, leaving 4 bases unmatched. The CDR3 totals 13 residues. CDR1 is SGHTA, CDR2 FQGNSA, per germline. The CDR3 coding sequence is TGTGCCAGCAGCTTCGGGACTATCGACGAGCAGTACTTC. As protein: CASSFGTIDEQYF.

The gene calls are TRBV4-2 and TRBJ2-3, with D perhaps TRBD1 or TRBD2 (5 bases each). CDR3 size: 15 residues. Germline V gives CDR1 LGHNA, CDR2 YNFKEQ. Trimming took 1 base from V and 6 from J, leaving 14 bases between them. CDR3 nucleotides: TGTGCCAGCAGCCAAGTTACAGGAGGACCTGATACGCAGTATTTT. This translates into CASSQVTGGPDTQYF.

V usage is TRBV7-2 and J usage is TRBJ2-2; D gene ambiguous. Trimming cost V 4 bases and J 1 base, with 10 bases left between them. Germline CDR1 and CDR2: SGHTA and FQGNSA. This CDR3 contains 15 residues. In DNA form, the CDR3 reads TGTGCCAGCAGCTCTAGGCCGATGAACACCGGGGAGCTGTTTTTT. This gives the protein CASSSRPMNTGELFF.

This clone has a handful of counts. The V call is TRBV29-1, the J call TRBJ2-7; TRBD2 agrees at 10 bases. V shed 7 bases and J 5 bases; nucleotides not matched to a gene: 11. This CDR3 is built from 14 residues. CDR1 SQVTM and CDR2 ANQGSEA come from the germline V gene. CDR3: CSGSSGRAMDEQYF. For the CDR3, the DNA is TGCAGCGGCTCCAGCGGGAGGGCCATGGACGAGCAGTACTTC.

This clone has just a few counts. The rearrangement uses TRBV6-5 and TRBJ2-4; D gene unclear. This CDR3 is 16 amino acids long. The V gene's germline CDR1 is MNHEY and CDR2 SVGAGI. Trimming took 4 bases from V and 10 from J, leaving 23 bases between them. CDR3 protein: CASSSSGRSPSWIQYF. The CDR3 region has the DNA TGTGCCAGCAGTTCGTCGGGCAGGAGCCCTTCATGGATTCAGTACTTC.

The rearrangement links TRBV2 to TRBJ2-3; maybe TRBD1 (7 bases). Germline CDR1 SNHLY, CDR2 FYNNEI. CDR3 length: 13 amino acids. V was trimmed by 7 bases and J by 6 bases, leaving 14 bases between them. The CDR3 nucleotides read TGTGCCAGCACGGAGGGGGCGTGGGATACGCAGTATTTT. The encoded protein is CASTEGAWDTQYF.

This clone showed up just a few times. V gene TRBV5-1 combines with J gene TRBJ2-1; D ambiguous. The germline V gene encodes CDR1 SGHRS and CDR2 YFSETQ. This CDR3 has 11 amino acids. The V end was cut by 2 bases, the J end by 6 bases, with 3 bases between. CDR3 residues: CASSLSNEQFF. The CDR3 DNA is TGCGCCAGCAGCTTATCCAATGAGCAGTTCTTC.

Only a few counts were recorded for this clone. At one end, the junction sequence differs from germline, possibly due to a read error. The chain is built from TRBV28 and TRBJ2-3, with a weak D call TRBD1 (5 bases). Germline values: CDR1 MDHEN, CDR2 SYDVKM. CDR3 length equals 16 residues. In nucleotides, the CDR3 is TGTGCCAGCACTTTAGACAGTTGGCCCAGCACAGATACGCAGTATTTT. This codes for CASTLDSWPSTDTQYF.

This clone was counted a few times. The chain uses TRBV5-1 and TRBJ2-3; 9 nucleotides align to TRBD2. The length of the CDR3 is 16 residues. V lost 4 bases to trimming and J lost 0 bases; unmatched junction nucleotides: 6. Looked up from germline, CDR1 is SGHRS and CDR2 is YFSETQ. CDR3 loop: CASSVGLAVSTDTQYF. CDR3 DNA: TGCGCCAGCAGCGTGGGACTAGCTGTTAGCACAGATACGCAGTATTTT.

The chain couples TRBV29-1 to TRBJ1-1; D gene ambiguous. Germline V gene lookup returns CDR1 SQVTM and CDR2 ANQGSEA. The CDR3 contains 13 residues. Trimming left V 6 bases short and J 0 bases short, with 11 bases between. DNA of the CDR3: TGCAGCGTGCTGACACCCATGAACACTGAAGCTTTCTTT. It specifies CSVLTPMNTEAFF.

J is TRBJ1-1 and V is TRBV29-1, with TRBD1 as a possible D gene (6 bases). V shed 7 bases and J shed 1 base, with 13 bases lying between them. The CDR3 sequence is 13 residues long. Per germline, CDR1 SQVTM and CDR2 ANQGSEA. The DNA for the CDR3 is TGCAGCGCTATCGAACAGGGGAACACTGAAGCTTTCTTT. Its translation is CSAIEQGNTEAFF.

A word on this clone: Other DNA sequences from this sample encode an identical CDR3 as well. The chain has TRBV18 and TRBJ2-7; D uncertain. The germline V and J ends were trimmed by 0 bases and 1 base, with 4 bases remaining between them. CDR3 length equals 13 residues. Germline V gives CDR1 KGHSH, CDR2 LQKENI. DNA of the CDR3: TGTGCCAGCTCACCACCTGGTTCCTACGAGCAGTACTTC. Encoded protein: CASSPPGSYEQYF. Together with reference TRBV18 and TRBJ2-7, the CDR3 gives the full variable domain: NAGVMQNPRHLVRRRGQEARLRCSPMKGHSHVYWYRQLPEEGLKFMVYLQKENIIDESGMPKERFSAEFPKEGPSILRIQQVVRGDSAAYFCASSPPGSYEQYFGPGTRLTVT.